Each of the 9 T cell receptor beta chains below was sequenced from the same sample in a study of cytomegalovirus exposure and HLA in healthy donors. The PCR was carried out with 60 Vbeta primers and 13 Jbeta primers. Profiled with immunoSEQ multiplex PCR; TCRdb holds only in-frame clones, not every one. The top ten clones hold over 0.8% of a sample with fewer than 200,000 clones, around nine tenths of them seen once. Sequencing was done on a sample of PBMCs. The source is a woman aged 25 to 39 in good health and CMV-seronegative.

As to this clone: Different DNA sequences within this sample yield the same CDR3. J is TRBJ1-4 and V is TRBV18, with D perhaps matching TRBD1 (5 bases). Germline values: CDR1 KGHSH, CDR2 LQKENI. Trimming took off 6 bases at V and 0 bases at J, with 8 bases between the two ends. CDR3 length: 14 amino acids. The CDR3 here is CASSPRATNEKLFF. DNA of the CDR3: TGTGCCAGCTCGCCCAGGGCAACTAATGAAAAACTGTTTTTT.

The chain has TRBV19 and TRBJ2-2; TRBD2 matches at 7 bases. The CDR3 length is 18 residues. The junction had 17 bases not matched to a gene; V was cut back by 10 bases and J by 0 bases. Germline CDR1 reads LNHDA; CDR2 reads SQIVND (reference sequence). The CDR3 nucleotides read TGTGCCACAAGCCGGCGGGGTAGTCTAGCGGCGAACACCGGGGAGCTGTTTTTT. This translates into CATSRRGSLAANTGELFF.

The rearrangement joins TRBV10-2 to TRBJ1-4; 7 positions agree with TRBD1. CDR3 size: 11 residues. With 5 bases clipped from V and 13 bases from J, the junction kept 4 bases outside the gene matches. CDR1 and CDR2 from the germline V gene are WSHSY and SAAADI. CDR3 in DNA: TGCGCCAGCAGTCCCGACAGGGCACTGTTTTTT. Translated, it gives CASSPDRALFF.

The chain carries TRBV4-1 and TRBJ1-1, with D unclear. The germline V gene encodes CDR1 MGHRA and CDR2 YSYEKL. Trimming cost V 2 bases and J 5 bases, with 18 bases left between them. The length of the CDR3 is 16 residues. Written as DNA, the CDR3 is TGCGCCAGCAGCCAAAGGGAGGCGGGATCGAGGACTGAAGCTTTCTTT. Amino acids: CASSQREAGSRTEAFF.

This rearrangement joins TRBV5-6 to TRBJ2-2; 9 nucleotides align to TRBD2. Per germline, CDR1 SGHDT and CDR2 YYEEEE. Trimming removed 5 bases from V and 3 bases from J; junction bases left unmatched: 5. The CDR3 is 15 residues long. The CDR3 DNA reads TGTGCCAGCAGGAGGACTAGCGTCGACACCGGGGAGCTGTTTTTT. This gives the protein CASRRTSVDTGELFF.

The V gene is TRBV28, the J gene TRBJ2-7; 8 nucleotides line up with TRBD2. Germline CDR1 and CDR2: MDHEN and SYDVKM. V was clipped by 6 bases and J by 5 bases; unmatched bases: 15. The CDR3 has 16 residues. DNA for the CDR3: TGTGCCAGCAGCTCAGCGGGAGCGGGAGCGGTCCACGAGCAGTACTTC. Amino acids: CASSSAGAGAVHEQYF.

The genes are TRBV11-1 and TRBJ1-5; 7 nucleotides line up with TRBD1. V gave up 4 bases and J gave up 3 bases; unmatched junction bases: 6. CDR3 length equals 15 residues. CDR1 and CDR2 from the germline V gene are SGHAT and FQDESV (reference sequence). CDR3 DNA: TGTGCCAGCAGCTCCGGGCAGGGGGTCAATCAGCCCCAGCATTTT. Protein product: CASSSGQGVNQPQHF.

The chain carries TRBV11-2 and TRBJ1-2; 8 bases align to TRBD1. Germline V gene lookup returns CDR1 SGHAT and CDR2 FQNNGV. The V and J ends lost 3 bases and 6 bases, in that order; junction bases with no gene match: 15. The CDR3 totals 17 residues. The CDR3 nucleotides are TGTGCCAGCAGCTTCCCCTTTAGAGGGCAGGGGGCTGATGGCTACACCTTC. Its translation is CASSFPFRGQGADGYTF.

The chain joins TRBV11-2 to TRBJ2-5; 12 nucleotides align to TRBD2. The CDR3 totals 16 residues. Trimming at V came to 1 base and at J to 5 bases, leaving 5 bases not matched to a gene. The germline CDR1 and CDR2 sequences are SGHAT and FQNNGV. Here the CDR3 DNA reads TGTGCCAGCAGCTTAGTTCTAGCGGGGGGGTTGGAGACCCAGTACTTC. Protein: CASSLVLAGGLETQYF.